A selection of T cell receptor beta chains follows, all from one sample in a study of metastatic and nonmetastatic thyroid tumors. MiXCR was used by TCRdb to re-call the PCR reads. The sample holds over 8,000 clones, 20% to 25% seen once. Source material: tumor tissue. The origin of the receptors is a female donor with papillary thyroid cancer or a benign thyroid nodule (not recorded which). Some clones in this sample may be carry-over from other donors' samples. The CDR3 runs from the conserved cysteine through the conserved F or W. Each record gives: J gene, D gene, clone size, V gene, CDR3 DNA, CDR3 protein. The D gene is left open where the match is weak. Rows may omit the clone size; those that give it use once, few, many or a size class.

TRBJ1-4 | TRBD1 | many | TRBV19 | TGTGCCAGTAGACGGGCAGGGGGCCCGGCTAATGAAAAACTGTTTTTT | CASRRAGGPANEKLFF
TRBJ2-2 | - | - | TRBV11-2 | TGTGCCAGCAGCTTACTCCTGAACATCGGTGAGCTGTTTTTT | CASSLLLNIGELFF
TRBJ2-6 | TRBD1 | many | TRBV4-1 | TGCGCCAGCAGCCAAGAAGGACAGGGATCTGGGGCCAACGTCCTGACTTTC | CASSQEGQGSGANVLTF
TRBJ2-7 | - | - | TRBV5-1 | TGCGCCAGCAGCTTCTACGACAGACCCTACGAGCAGTACTTC | CASSFYDRPYEQYF
TRBJ2-7 | - | few | TRBV6-1 | TGTGCCAGCAGTGCGACAGGTTACGAGCAGTACTTC | CASSATGYEQYF
TRBJ1-5 | - | - | TRBV12-3/TRBV12-4 | TGTGCCAGCACTAAAAGGGCAGGGGATAGCAATCAGCCCCAGCATTTT | CASTKRAGDSNQPQHF
TRBJ2-6 | TRBD1 | - | TRBV20-1 | TGCAGTCCCTTCCCCGGGACAGCAAAACACTCTGGGGCCAACGTCCTGACTTTC | CSPFPGTAKHSGANVLTF
TRBJ2-1 | - | medium-sized | TRBV12-3/TRBV12-4 | TGTGCCAGCAGTCTAATCTTCGGGGATTACAATGAGCAGTTCTTC | CASSLIFGDYNEQFF
TRBJ1-1 | TRBD1 | - | TRBV5-1 | TGCGCCAGCAGCTTCAGGGGGTATAACACTGAAGCTTTCTTT | CASSFRGYNTEAFF
TRBJ2-2 | - | - | TRBV7-3 | TGTGCCAGCAGCTTGGGGACCGGGGAGCTGTTTTTT | CASSLGTGELFF
TRBJ2-7 | - | - | TRBV11-2 | TGTGCCAGCAGCCAAACGGGTGGGGCGAGGGCCTCCGAGCAGTACTTC | CASSQTGGARASEQYF
TRBJ2-7 | TRBD2 | few | TRBV28 | TGTGCCAGCAGCCCAACTAGCGGGGGGCTCTACGAGCAGTACTTC | CASSPTSGGLYEQYF
TRBJ1-6 | TRBD1 | many | TRBV5-1 | TGCGCCAGCAGCGGGGACAGTGGTTATAATTCACCCCTCCACTTT | CASSGDSGYNSPLHF
TRBJ2-2 | TRBD1 | - | TRBV12-3/TRBV12-4 | TGTGCCAGCAGTTTCCTGACAGGGGATACCGGGGAGCTGTTTTTT | CASSFLTGDTGELFF
TRBJ2-2 | TRBD2 | many | TRBV9 | TGTGCCAGCAGCGTAGACCCTAGCGGGAGAGACGGGGAGCTGTTTTTT | CASSVDPSGRDGELFF
TRBJ2-6 | - | few | TRBV6-1 | TGTGCCAGCAGTGGGGTTGGGGATGACTCTGGGGCCAACGTCCTGACTTTC | CASSGVGDDSGANVLTF
TRBJ2-1 | - | few | TRBV28 | TGTGCCAGCAGTTTTTATACGGTAAAAAGCTACAATGAGCAGTTCTTC | CASSFYTVKSYNEQFF
TRBJ2-5 | - | many | TRBV9 | TGTGCCAGCAGCGTTCAACAGCGCCCAGAGACCCAGTACTTC | CASSVQQRPETQYF
TRBJ1-1 | - | many | TRBV12-3/TRBV12-4 | TGTGCCAGCAGTTACCGTCGGGAGCTGAACACTGAAGCTTTCTTT | CASSYRRELNTEAFF
TRBJ1-1 | TRBD1 | few | TRBV19 | TGTGCCAGTAGTAGACCGGCAGGGGGCACTGAAGCTTTCTTT | CASSRPAGGTEAFF
TRBJ2-7 | - | - | TRBV2 | TGTGCCAGCAGTGTAACGCCCTACGAGCAGTACTTC | CASSVTPYEQYF
TRBJ1-4 | - | medium-sized | TRBV27 | TGTGCCAGCAGTTTAAGGGGAAGCGGTGAAAAACTGTTTTTT | CASSLRGSGEKLFF
TRBJ2-7 | - | - | TRBV24-1 | TGTGCCACCAGTGACCCCGAGGGGCTACTTGAGCAGTACTTC | CATSDPEGLLEQYF
TRBJ2-5 | - | many | TRBV5-1 | TGCGCCAGCACCCCTTTCCCGGGCTCGGGTGAGACCCAGTACTTC | CASTPFPGSGETQYF
TRBJ2-7 | - | few | TRBV6-1 | TGTGCCAGCAGCCCAATCGGGCAACTTTCCTACGAGCAGTACTTC | CASSPIGQLSYEQYF
TRBJ2-7 | - | once | TRBV20-1 | TGCAGTGCTAGAGTGGGGGTACAAGGAGAGCAGTACTTC | CSARVGVQGEQYF
TRBJ1-6 | - | - | TRBV20-1 | TGCAGTGCTAGAGTAGGTAGAGATAATTCACCCCTCCACTTT | CSARVGRDNSPLHF
TRBJ2-7 | - | few | TRBV20-1 | TGCAGTGCTAGCCCAGCCTCCTACGAGCAGTACTTC | CSASPASYEQYF
TRBJ1-5 | - | - | TRBV10-2 | TGCGCCAGCAGTGCACTCGGAGGGCAGCCCCAGCATTTT | CASSALGGQPQHF
TRBJ1-5 | - | - | TRBV11-2 | TGTGCCAGCAGCTTATTTAGCGATCAGCCCCAGCATTTT | CASSLFSDQPQHF
TRBJ1-1 | TRBD1 | - | TRBV5-1 | TGCGCCAGCAGCGGACAGGGTGGCGGCACTGAAGCTTTCTTT | CASSGQGGGTEAFF
TRBJ2-7 | - | - | TRBV6-1 | TGTGCCAGCACTTTCGGTGGGGATATCTACGAGCAGTACTTC | CASTFGGDIYEQYF
TRBJ1-4 | - | many | TRBV3-1 | TGTGCCAGCAGCCACCCTAGGGGAGGACGCGGGGGTGAAAAACTGTTTTTT | CASSHPRGGRGGEKLFF
TRBJ2-3 | TRBD2 | - | TRBV5-1 | TGCGCCAGCCTGCGGGGGGGGAGCACAGATACGCAGTATTTT | CASLRGGSTDTQYF
TRBJ1-1 | - | many | TRBV5-6 | TGTGCCAGCAGCCGGCGGACGGTGAACACTGAAGCTTTCTTT | CASSRRTVNTEAFF
TRBJ2-7 | - | few | TRBV15 | TGTGCCACCAGCAGAGGAGGGGCAGGGGGGGAGTACGAGCAGTACTTC | CATSRGGAGGEYEQYF
TRBJ2-7 | TRBD2 | few | TRBV10-3 | TGTGCCATCAGTGAGAAAAGAACTAGCGGGAGATACGAGCAGTACTTC | CAISEKRTSGRYEQYF
TRBJ2-7 | - | many | TRBV20-1 | TGCAGTGCTAGAGATAGGGGGGACTACGAGCAGTACTTC | CSARDRGDYEQYF
TRBJ1-3 | - | medium-sized | TRBV19 | TGTGCCAGTAGCCCTGACCCAGGAAACACCATATATTTT | CASSPDPGNTIYF
TRBJ2-7 | TRBD2 | many | TRBV20-1 | TGCAGCCCGGGGCGGGGGGGCCTCTACGAGCAGTACTTC | CSPGRGGLYEQYF
TRBJ2-1 | - | - | TRBV5-1 | TGCGCCAGCAGCTTGGCCGGCGGGCCTTCCTACAATGAGCAGTTCTTC | CASSLAGGPSYNEQFF
TRBJ2-7 | - | - | TRBV11-2 | TGTGCCAGCAGCTTATTACGGCTTTGGGCAAGGCGCTCCTACGTGCAGTACTTC | CASSLLRLWARRSYVQYF